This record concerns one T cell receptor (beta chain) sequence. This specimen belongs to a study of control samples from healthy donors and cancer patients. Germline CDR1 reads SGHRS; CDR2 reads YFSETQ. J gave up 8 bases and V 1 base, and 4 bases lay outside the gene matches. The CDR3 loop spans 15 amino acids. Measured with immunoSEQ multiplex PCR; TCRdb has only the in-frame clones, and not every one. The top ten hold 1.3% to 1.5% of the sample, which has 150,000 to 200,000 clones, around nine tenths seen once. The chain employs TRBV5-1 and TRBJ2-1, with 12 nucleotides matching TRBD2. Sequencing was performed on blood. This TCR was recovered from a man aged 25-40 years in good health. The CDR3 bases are TGCGCCAGCAGCTTGTGGACTAGCGGGATTGATGAGCAGTTCTTC. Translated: CASSLWTSGIDEQFF.